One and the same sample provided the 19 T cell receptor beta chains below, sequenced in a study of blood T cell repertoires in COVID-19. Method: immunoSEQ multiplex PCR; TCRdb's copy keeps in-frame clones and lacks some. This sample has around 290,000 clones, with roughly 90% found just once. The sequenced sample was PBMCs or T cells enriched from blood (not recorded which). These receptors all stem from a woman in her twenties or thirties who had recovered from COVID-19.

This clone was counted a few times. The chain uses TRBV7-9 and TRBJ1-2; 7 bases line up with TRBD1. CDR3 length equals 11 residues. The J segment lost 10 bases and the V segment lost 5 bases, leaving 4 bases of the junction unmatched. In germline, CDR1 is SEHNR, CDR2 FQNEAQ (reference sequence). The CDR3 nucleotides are TGTGCCAGCAGCCGACAGGGCGACTACACCTTC. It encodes CASSRQGDYTF. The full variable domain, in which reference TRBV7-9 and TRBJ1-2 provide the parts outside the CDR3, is DTGVSQNPRHKITKRGQNVTFRCDPISEHNRLYWYRQTLGQGPEFLTYFQNEAQLEKSRLLSDRFSAERPKGSFSTLEIQRTEQGDSAMYLCASSRQGDYTFGSGTRLTVV.

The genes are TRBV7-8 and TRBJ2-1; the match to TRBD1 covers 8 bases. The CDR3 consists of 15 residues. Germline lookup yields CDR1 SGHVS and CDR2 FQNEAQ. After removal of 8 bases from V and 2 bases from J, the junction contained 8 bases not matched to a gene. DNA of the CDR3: TGTGCCAGCCTATACAGGGGGGCACCCTACAATGAGCAGTTCTTC. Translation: CASLYRGAPYNEQFF.

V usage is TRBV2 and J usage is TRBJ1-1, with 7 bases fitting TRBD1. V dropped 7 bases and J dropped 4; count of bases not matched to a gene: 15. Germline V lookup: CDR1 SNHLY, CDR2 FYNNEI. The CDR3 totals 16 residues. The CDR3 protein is CASTSGDRQGPTEAFF. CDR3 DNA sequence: TGTGCCAGCACCTCCGGGGACCGACAGGGCCCCACTGAAGCTTTCTTT.

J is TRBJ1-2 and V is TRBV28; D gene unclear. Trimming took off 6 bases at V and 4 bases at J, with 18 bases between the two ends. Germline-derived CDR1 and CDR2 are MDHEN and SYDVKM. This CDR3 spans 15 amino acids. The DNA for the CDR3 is TGTGCCAGCAGCTCGACTACTCTTATACCCTATGGCTACACCTTC. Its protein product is CASSSTTLIPYGYTF.

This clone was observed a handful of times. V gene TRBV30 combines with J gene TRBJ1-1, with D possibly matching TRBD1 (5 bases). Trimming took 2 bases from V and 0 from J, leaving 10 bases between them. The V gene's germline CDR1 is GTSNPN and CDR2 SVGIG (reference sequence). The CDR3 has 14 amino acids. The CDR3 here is CAWSLDSMNTEAFF. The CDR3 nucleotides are TGTGCCTGGAGTCTTGACAGCATGAACACTGAAGCTTTCTTT.

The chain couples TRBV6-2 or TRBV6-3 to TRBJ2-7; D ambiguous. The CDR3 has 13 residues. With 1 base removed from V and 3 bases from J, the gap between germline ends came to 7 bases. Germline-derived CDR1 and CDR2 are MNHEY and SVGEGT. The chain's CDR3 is CASSYYINYEQYF. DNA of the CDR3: TGTGCCAGCAGTTACTACATCAACTACGAGCAGTACTTC.

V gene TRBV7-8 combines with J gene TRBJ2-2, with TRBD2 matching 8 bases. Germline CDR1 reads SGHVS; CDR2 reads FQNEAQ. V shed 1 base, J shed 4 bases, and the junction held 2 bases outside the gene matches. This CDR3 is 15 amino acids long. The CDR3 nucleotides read TGTGCCAGCAGCTTAGACAGCGGGAGCACCGGGGAGCTGTTTTTT. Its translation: CASSLDSGSTGELFF. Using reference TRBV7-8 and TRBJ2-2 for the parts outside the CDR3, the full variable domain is GAGVSQSPRYKVAKRGQDVALRCDPISGHVSLFWYQQALGQGPEFLTYFQNEAQLDKSGLPSDRFFAERPEGSVSTLKIQRTQQEDSAVYLCASSLDSGSTGELFFGEGSRLTVL.

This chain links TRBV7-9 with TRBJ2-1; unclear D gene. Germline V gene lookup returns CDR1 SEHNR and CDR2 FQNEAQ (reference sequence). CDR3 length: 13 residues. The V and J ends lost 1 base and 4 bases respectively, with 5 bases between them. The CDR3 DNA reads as TGTGCCAGCAGCTTAGTCGGGTACAATGAGCAGTTCTTC. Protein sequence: CASSLVGYNEQFF.

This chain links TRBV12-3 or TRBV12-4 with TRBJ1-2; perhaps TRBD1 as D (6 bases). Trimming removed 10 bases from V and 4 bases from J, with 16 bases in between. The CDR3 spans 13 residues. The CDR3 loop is CATAPLGAYGYTF. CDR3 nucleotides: TGTGCCACCGCCCCTTTGGGGGCCTATGGCTACACCTTC.

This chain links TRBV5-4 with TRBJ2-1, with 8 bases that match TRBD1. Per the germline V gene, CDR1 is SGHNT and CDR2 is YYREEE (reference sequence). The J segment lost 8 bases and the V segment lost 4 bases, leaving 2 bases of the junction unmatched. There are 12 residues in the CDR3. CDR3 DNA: TGTGCCAGCAGCATGGACAGGGATGAGCAGTTCTTC. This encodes CASSMDRDEQFF.

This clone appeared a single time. The CDR3 protein is CASTSGGSDYTF. The CDR3 bases are TGTGCCAGTACCAGCGGGGGCAGTGACTACACCTTC. The V call is TRBV19, the J call TRBJ1-2; a weak D match, TRBD1 (6 bases). Germline CDR1 is LNHDA and CDR2 is SQIVND (reference sequence). Trimming removed 7 bases at V and 10 bases at J, with 16 bases between. CDR3 length equals 12 residues.

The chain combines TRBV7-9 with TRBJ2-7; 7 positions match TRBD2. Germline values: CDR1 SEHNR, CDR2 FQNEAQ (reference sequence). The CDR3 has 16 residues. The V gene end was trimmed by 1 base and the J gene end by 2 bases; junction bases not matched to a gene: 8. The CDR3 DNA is TGTGCCAGCAGCTTAGTGGGTAGCGGGTCCCCCTACGAGCAGTACTTC. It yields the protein CASSLVGSGSPYEQYF.

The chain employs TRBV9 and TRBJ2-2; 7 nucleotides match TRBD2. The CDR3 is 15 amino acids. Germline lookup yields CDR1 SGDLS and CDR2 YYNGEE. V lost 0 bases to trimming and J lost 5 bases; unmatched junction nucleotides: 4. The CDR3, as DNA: TGTGCCAGCAGCGTAGCGTCGCGGGGGACCGGGGAGCTGTTTTTT. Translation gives CASSVASRGTGELFF.

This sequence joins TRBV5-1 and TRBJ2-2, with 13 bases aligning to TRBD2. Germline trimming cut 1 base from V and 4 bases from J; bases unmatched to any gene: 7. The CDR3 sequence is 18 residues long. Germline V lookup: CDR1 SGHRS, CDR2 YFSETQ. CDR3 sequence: CASSLFRTSGSGTGELFF. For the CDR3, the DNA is TGCGCCAGCAGCTTGTTTCGGACTAGCGGGAGCGGCACCGGGGAGCTGTTTTTT.

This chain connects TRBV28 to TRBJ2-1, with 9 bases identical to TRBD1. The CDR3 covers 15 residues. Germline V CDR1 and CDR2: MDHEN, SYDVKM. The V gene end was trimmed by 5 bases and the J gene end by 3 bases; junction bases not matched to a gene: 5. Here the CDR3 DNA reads TGTGCCAGCAGTGTCGGACAGGGGATCTACAATGAGCAGTTCTTC. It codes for CASSVGQGIYNEQFF.

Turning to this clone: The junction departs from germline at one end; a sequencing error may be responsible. Written as DNA, the CDR3 is TGTGCTAGCAGCTTGGGGACAGGGGACTCCTACGAGCAGTACTTC. The encoded protein is CASSLGTGDSYEQYF. The chain couples TRBV7-7 to TRBJ2-7; 10 bases match TRBD1. The CDR3 contains 15 residues. CDR1 and CDR2 (germline): SSHAT, FNYEAQ (reference sequence).

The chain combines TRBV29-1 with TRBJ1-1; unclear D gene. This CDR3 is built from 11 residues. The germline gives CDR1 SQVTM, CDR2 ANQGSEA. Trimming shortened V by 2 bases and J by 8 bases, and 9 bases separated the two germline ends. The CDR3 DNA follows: TGCAGCGTTGAATATGTCAGGGAAGCTTTCTTT. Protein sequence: CSVEYVREAFF. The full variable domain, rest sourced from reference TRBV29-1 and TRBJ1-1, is SAVISQKPSRDICQRGTSLTIQCQVDSQVTMMFWYRQQPGQSLTLIATANQGSEATYESGFVIDKFPISRPNLTFSTLTVSNMSPEDSSIYLCSVEYVREAFFGQGTRLTVV.

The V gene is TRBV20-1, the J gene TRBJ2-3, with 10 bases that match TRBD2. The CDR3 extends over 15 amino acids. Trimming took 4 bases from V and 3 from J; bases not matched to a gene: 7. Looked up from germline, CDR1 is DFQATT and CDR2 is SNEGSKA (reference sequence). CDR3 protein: CSATETSGLTDTQYF. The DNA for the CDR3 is TGCAGTGCTACTGAGACTAGCGGGTTGACAGATACGCAGTATTTT.

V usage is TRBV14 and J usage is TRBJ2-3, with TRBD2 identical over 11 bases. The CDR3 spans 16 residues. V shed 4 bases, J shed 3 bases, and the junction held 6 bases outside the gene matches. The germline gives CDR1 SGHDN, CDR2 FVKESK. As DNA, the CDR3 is TGTGCCAGCAGCCTTTTTACTAGCGGGAGAACAGATACGCAGTATTTT. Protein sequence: CASSLFTSGRTDTQYF.